The clone carrying this TCR beta chain has more than one count but fewer than ten. The antigen remains unidentified. Germline CDR1 reads LNHDA; CDR2 reads SQIVND (reference sequence). Between the trimmed V and J ends, which lost 1 base and 1 base, there was a span of 12 bases. This CDR3 spans 16 amino acids. Sequencing used immunoSEQ v3. Sequencing was performed with immunoSEQ multiplex PCR; in TCRdb, only in-frame clones are kept and a portion is missing. Of about 10,000 clones listed, 50% to 65% are singletons. The sample belongs to a study of TIL therapy for anti-PD-1-resistant metastatic lung cancer. About the study: Median tumor mutation burden was 1.5 mutations per megabase. General study points: Treatment-naive, never-smoker and oncogene-addicted patients were overrepresented in this highly selected cohort. Many TIL product clones were absent from baseline tumor, suggesting clonal contraction.

Time point: pre-treatment sample, taken before nivolumab and TIL therapy. Most excised metastases sampled were pleural nodules or supraclavicular lymph nodes. Tumors were harvested before any PD-1/PD-L1 blockade. V gene TRBV19 combines with J gene TRBJ2-3; weak D call: TRBD2 (6 bases). The source is a person aged 25 to 79 with non-small cell lung cancer. Sequenced here: tumor tissue, sampled at baseline. CDR3 amino acids: CASSIGNSGGTDTQYF. Here the CDR3 DNA reads TGTGCCAGTAGTATAGGTAATAGCGGTGGCACAGATACGCAGTATTTT. Drawing the rest from reference TRBV19 and TRBJ2-3, the complete variable domain is DGGITQSPKYLFRKEGQNVTLSCEQNLNHDAMYWYRQDPGQGLRLIYYSQIVNDFQKGDIAEGYSVSREKKESFPLTVTSAQKNPTAFYLCASSIGNSGGTDTQYFGPGTRLTVL.